The T cell receptor beta chain under discussion was sequenced for a study of T-cell reconstitution after alpha-beta-depleted transplantation in children. This clonotype has a handful of counts. The library targeted TCRbeta and was prepared with unique molecular identifiers. MiXCR, applied by TCRdb to the PCR reads, yields one record per CDR3 protein. The sample lists nearly 550,000 distinct CDR3 sequences, around 19% occurring once. CDR1 is SGDLS and CDR2 is YYNGEE in the germline V gene. The CDR3 is 14 amino acids. V dropped 0 bases and J dropped 4 bases, with 10 bases sitting between them. The chain links TRBV9 to TRBJ1-1, with D maybe TRBD1 (6 bases). The clonotype originates from a human donor who donated a stem cell graft to a child with acute lymphoblastic leukemia. Sequences were derived from PBMCs from the stem cell graft donor, sampled from the stem cell graft. The CDR3 spells CASSVAGAGTEAFF. CDR3 DNA sequence: TGTGCCAGCAGCGTAGCAGGGGCTGGCACTGAAGCTTTCTTT. Supplemented by reference TRBV9 and TRBJ1-1, the full variable domain reads DSGVTQTPKHLITATGQRVTLRCSPRSGDLSVYWYQQSLDQGLQFLIQYYNGEERAKGNILERFSAQQFPDLHSELNLSSLELGDSALYFCASSVAGAGTEAFFGQGTRLTVV.